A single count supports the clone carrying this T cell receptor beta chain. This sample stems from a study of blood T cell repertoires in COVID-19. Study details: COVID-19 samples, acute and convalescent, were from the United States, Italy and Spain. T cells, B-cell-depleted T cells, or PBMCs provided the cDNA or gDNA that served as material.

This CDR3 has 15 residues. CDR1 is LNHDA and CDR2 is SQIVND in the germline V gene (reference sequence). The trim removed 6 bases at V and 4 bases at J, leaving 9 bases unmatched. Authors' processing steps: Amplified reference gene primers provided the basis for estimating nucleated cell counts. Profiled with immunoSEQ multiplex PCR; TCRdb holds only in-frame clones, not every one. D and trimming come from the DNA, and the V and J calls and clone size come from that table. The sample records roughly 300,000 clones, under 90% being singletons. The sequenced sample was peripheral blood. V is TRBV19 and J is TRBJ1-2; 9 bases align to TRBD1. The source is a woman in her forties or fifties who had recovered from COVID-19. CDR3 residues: CASSIRGTGRYGYTF. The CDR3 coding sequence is TGTGCCAGTAGCATACGCGGGACAGGGCGCTATGGCTACACCTTC.